A selection of T cell receptor beta chains follows, all from one sample in a study of cytomegalovirus exposure and HLA in healthy donors. Sequenced by immunoSEQ multiplex PCR; TCRdb stores in-frame clones only, minus some. Of roughly 220,000 clones listed, around 86% were seen once; the top ten hold roughly 2.5%. The sample comprised PBMCs. These receptors all come from a woman aged 40 to 49 in good health and CMV-seronegative. CDR3s include the opening cysteine and the closing phenylalanine or tryptophan. D genes are given only for firm matches. Size values are once, few and many counts, or a class for expanded clones, and some rows have none.

abundance	d_gene	v_gene	j_gene	CDR3nt	CDR3aa
-	TRBD1	TRBV30	TRBJ1-1	TGTGCCTGGACGCCAGGGGGCACTGAAGCTTTCTTT	CAWTPGGTEAFF
-	-	TRBV21-1	TRBJ1-1	TGTGCCAGCAGCAAAGGCTTCAGAGGACAGTCGAACACTGAAGCTTTCTTT	CASSKGFRGQSNTEAFF
-	-	TRBV2	TRBJ2-1	TGTGCCAGCGAGACGCGGGACCAGTGGGAGCAGTTCTTC	CASETRDQWEQFF
few	-	TRBV28	TRBJ1-1	TGTGCCAGCCGGGCCTCGACGGGAAACAGGGCTGAAGCTTTCTTT	CASRASTGNRAEAFF
-	TRBD2	TRBV9	TRBJ2-5	TGTGCCAGCAGCGTACGGCTAGCGGGAGCAGAGACCCAGTACTTC	CASSVRLAGAETQYF
few	-	TRBV18	TRBJ2-5	TGTGCCAGCTCACCCCTCGGGTGGGCCCAGTACTTC	CASSPLGWAQYF
-	TRBD2	TRBV9	TRBJ2-5	TGTGCCAGCAGCGTAGAAGCTAGCGGGAAGACCCAGTACTTC	CASSVEASGKTQYF
once	-	TRBV11-2	TRBJ2-5	TGTGCCAGCAGCTTCCACGAGGGAGTGGAGACCCAGTACTTC	CASSFHEGVETQYF
once	TRBD2	TRBV11-2	TRBJ2-1	TGTGCCAGCAGCTTAGTTGTTAGCGGGAGGGCCCAGTTCTTC	CASSLVVSGRAQFF
-	-	TRBV28	TRBJ1-1	TGTGCCAGCAGTTTATTGTTCGCTGAAGCTTTCTTT	CASSLLFAEAFF
few	-	TRBV5-1	TRBJ2-3	TGCGCCAGCAGCTTGGGGGGGACTAGCACAGATACGCAGTATTTT	CASSLGGTSTDTQYF
-	TRBD1	TRBV2	TRBJ2-7	TGTGCCAGCAGTGCGGACAGGGTGTGGGCTTCAGCTCCTGGCGAGCAGTACTTC	CASSADRVWASAPGEQYF
once	TRBD2	TRBV6-1	TRBJ2-7	TGTGCCAGCAGTGGTGGGATAGGACTAGCGGGAAACTCCTACGAGCAGTACTTC	CASSGGIGLAGNSYEQYF
-	-	TRBV18	TRBJ1-2	TGTGCCAGCCCCCGGAGTGACCATGGCTACACCTTC	CASPRSDHGYTF
-	TRBD2	TRBV5-6	TRBJ2-1	TGTGCCAGCAGCTTGGTGGGGGGGTCCCACAATGAGCAGTTCTTC	CASSLVGGSHNEQFF
-	-	TRBV5-5	TRBJ2-7	TGTGCCAGCAGCCCCACCTTCGAAAGCACCTACGAGCAGTACTTC	CASSPTFESTYEQYF
-	-	TRBV13	TRBJ2-1	TGTGCCAGCAGCACCCTAGGGGGGGCGGGGGACTTCTCCTACAATGAGCAGTTCTTC	CASSTLGGAGDFSYNEQFF
-	-	TRBV29-1	TRBJ1-2	TGCAGCGTTGGGGGGGGAACTCTCCTGAACTATGGCTACACCTTC	CSVGGGTLLNYGYTF
-	-	TRBV7-7	TRBJ2-2	TGTGCCAGCGGGACTCGGGCAGGGGGGTACACCGGGGAGCTGTTTTTT	CASGTRAGGYTGELFF
once	-	TRBV25-1	TRBJ2-7	TGTGCCAGCAGTGCGCGGAACGAGCAGTACTTC	CASSARNEQYF
once	-	TRBV2	TRBJ2-3	TGTGCCAGCAGGGGCGGGGGCACTGAGTATTTT	CASRGGGTEYF
-	-	TRBV9	TRBJ1-6	TGTGCCAGCAGCCCTTTAGGAGGAATTGATAATTCACCCCTCCACTTT	CASSPLGGIDNSPLHF
-	TRBD2	TRBV5-1	TRBJ2-3	TGCGCCAGCAGCTCCTTGGGGACTAGCGGGAGTGCTGGAGATACGCAGTATTTT	CASSSLGTSGSAGDTQYF
-	TRBD2	TRBV5-1	TRBJ2-1	TGCGCCAGCAGCCCGAGCGGGGGGGTTTACAATGAGCAGTTCTTC	CASSPSGGVYNEQFF
-	TRBD2	TRBV4-1	TRBJ2-1	TGCGCCAGCAGCCAACTATCCCGAGCGGGAGGGGGAGGGAATGAGCAGTTCTTC	CASSQLSRAGGGGNEQFF
-	-	TRBV30	TRBJ1-5	TGTGCCTGGAGTGTGGGGGCAAGCAATCAGCCCCAGCATTTT	CAWSVGASNQPQHF
-	-	TRBV9	TRBJ2-2	TGTGCCAGCAGCGTGAGGGTCACCGGGGAGCTGTTTTTT	CASSVRVTGELFF
-	-	TRBV6-1	TRBJ2-3	TGTGCCAGCACCGTAGAGATAAGCACAGATACGCAGTATTTT	CASTVEISTDTQYF
-	-	TRBV25-1	TRBJ1-1	TGTGCCAGCACCCAGAACACTGAAGCTTTCTTT	CASTQNTEAFF
few	TRBD1	TRBV5-1	TRBJ2-7	TGCGCCAGCGGACAGGGCGGAGGTGGCGAGCAGTACTTC	CASGQGGGGEQYF
-	-	TRBV5-1	TRBJ1-5	TGCGCCAGCAGCTTGGAGGCAGGTGGGAATCAGCCCCAGCATTTT	CASSLEAGGNQPQHF
-	-	TRBV7-9	TRBJ1-2	TGTGCCAGCAGCTTGGAAGGGGTTGATCACTATGGCTACACCTTC	CASSLEGVDHYGYTF
-	-	TRBV6-5	TRBJ1-1	TGTGCCAGCAGTGCGTCCCACGGGGTTGGTACTGAAGCTTTCTTT	CASSASHGVGTEAFF
-	TRBD1	TRBV28	TRBJ1-1	TGTGCCAGCAGCCCGGGACAGGCAGGAGCTTTCTTT	CASSPGQAGAFF
-	TRBD1	TRBV27	TRBJ2-4	TGTGCCAGCAGCTCGAGGGTGGGACAGGGGAAAAACATTCAGTACTTC	CASSSRVGQGKNIQYF
once	-	TRBV6-5	TRBJ2-1	TGTGCCAGCCGTAGCGGATCTTACAATGAGCAGTTCTTC	CASRSGSYNEQFF
-	TRBD1	TRBV4-1	TRBJ2-7	TGCGCCAGCAGCCTGGGACAGGGATCCTACGAGCAGTACTTC	CASSLGQGSYEQYF
once	-	TRBV30	TRBJ1-2	TGTGCCTGGAGTGGAATAGGCAGCGGGGTTGGCTACACCTTC	CAWSGIGSGVGYTF
-	TRBD2	TRBV13	TRBJ2-3	TGTGCCAGCAGCCCGGGGACTAGCGGGAGGTATACGCAGTATTTT	CASSPGTSGRYTQYF
few	-	TRBV10-3	TRBJ2-1	TGTGCCATCGCCTATAGCGATGAGCAGTTCTTC	CAIAYSDEQFF
-	-	TRBV9	TRBJ1-1	TGTGCCAGCAGCGGAGGGAGTATAGGCAGATACACTGAAGCTTTCTTT	CASSGGSIGRYTEAFF
few	-	TRBV9	TRBJ1-1	TGTGCCAGCAGGCCACCAATAAGAGACGGAGGTCTGGACACTGAAGCTTTCTTT	CASRPPIRDGGLDTEAFF
few	TRBD2	TRBV27	TRBJ2-3	TGTGCCAGCAGTGAGGGACTAGCGGGGAACACAGATACGCAGTATTTT	CASSEGLAGNTDTQYF
-	TRBD2	TRBV5-4	TRBJ2-1	TGTGCCAGCAGTTTGGACAGCGGGAGGGCCTTCAATGAGCAGTTCTTC	CASSLDSGRAFNEQFF
few	-	TRBV6-1	TRBJ1-2	TGTGCCAGCAGTGAGGGGGCTCGCGTCTATGGCTACACCTTC	CASSEGARVYGYTF
-	-	TRBV2	TRBJ1-1	TGTGCCAGCATGACAGGCCCACCAGCTTTCTTT	CASMTGPPAFF
once	-	TRBV28	TRBJ1-5	TGTGCCAGCAGTCCACGGGGCGGGGGTCAGCCCCAGCATTTT	CASSPRGGGQPQHF
-	TRBD1	TRBV2	TRBJ1-5	TGTGCCAGCAGGGACCAGGACAGGGGCCGCAATCAGCCCCAGCATTTT	CASRDQDRGRNQPQHF
few	TRBD2	TRBV10-1	TRBJ2-1	TGCGCCAGCAGTGAGACTAGCGGGAGTCTCTACAATGAGCAGTTCTTC	CASSETSGSLYNEQFF
-	TRBD2	TRBV5-1	TRBJ2-2	TGCGCCAGCAGTAAATTAGCGGGAGCAGGAGGGGAGCTGTTTTTT	CASSKLAGAGGELFF
-	-	TRBV10-2	TRBJ2-7	TGCGCCAGCAGTGAGTCGAGGGAGTACGAGCAGTACTTC	CASSESREYEQYF
-	TRBD2	TRBV18	TRBJ2-5	TGTGCCAGCTCACCAGGACTAGCACAAGAGACCCAGTACTTC	CASSPGLAQETQYF
-	TRBD1	TRBV6-1	TRBJ1-5	TGTGCCAGCAGTGACCCAAAACAGGACAGGGTGTATCAGCCCCAGCATTTT	CASSDPKQDRVYQPQHF
-	TRBD1	TRBV4-1	TRBJ2-2	TGCGCCAGCAGCCGCCAGGGACAGGGGGTTGGTAGTAGGACCGGGGAGCTGTTTTTT	CASSRQGQGVGSRTGELFF
-	-	TRBV2	TRBJ1-1	TGTGCCAGCAGCGAAAAGACAGCAGGGAACACTGAAGCTTTCTTT	CASSEKTAGNTEAFF
-	-	TRBV30	TRBJ2-7	TGTGCCTGGGGACGGACTACTCCCTACGAGCAGTACTTC	CAWGRTTPYEQYF
-	TRBD2	TRBV30	TRBJ2-7	TGTGCCTGGAGCCATGTCAAACCTGCGGGAGTGGGCTCCTACGAGCAGTACTTC	CAWSHVKPAGVGSYEQYF
once	TRBD2	TRBV7-3	TRBJ2-1	TGTGCCAGCAGCCAAGGGACTAGCGGGAGCCGCAATGAGCAGTTCTTC	CASSQGTSGSRNEQFF
-	TRBD2	TRBV19	TRBJ2-7	TGTGCCAGTAGTACCCAGCGGGGGCCCTACGAGCAGTACTTC	CASSTQRGPYEQYF
-	-	TRBV5-4	TRBJ2-7	TGTGCCAGCAGCCGCGGAGGGTTAGCTAACTCCTACGAGCAGTACTTC	CASSRGGLANSYEQYF